This T cell receptor (beta chain) was observed in a study of cytomegalovirus exposure and HLA in healthy donors. Overall study results and limits: Some TCR beta chains (roughly 150 of them) were listed as cytomegalovirus-associated.

About this clone: What it recognizes is unknown.

The V gene lost 0 bases and the J gene lost 3 bases, with 19 bases spanning the gap. Germline V CDR1 and CDR2: MNHEY, SMNVEV (reference sequence). CDR3 length: 18 amino acids. Generated by immunoSEQ multiplex PCR, the TCRdb table keeps only in-frame clones and is missing some. The table lists some 170,000 clones, around nine tenths of them singletons. The receptor was isolated from a woman aged 18 to 35 in good health and CMV-seropositive. The chain recombines TRBV27 with TRBJ2-3; TRBD2 is a possible D gene (6 bases). Material for sequencing was PBMCs. CDR3 DNA: TGTGCCAGCAGTTTATCCATTCTGGAGGGAGTGGGTACAGATACGCAGTATTTT. Translation gives CASSLSILEGVGTDTQYF.